The source of this T cell receptor (beta chain) is a study of long-term antiretroviral therapy in people with HIV. Study results and caveats: Blood was collected between the mid-2000s and the late 2010s, possibly under older ART regimens. Despite increasing after ART, diversity remained lower than that of transplant donor controls.

Details on this clone: The target antigen is unknown.

Sequencing used immunoSEQ v3.0 at survey level. For each individual sample, sequencing targeted roughly 40,000-55,000 T-cell genomes. Profiling relied on immunoSEQ multiplex PCR, and the TCRdb table lists in-frame clones only, not all of them. The table has tens of thousands of clones, around four fifths seen once. V shed 4 bases and J shed 2 bases, with 12 bases lying between them. Germline V gene lookup returns CDR1 SGHAT and CDR2 FQNNGV. The CDR3 runs 14 residues. This TCR was recovered from a man in his thirties or forties with HIV. Specimen: unsorted PBMCs, collected about 4.1 years after starting antiretroviral therapy. The chain joins TRBV11-2 to TRBJ2-7; possible D gene TRBD2, 6 bases. The CDR3 is CASSSVGGAYEQYF. The CDR3 DNA sequence: TGTGCCAGCAGCTCCGTCGGGGGAGCCTACGAGCAGTACTTC.